A single sample gave rise to the 14 T cell receptor beta chains below, sequenced in a study of blood T cell repertoires in COVID-19. Repertoires were generated with immunoSEQ multiplex PCR, while TCRdb's copy carries only in-frame clones and drops some. The repertoire consists of about 140,000 clones, with 70% to 85% occurring once and the leading ten covering about 5.8%. The sequenced material came from peripheral blood. The receptors derive from a human donor in a cohort sampled during active COVID-19.

The genes are TRBV9 and TRBJ2-2; D may be TRBD1 (5 bases). The V end lost 5 bases, the J end lost 0 bases, and 17 bases lay between the germline ends. Per the germline V gene, CDR1 is SGDLS and CDR2 is YYNGEE. The CDR3 has 17 residues. The CDR3 sequence: CASSRPREGPNTGELFF. The DNA for the CDR3 is TGTGCCAGCAGTCGCCCCAGGGAAGGACCGAACACCGGGGAGCTGTTTTTT.

The chain links TRBV7-3 to TRBJ2-5, with 7 bases aligning to TRBD2. From germline, CDR1 is SGHTA and CDR2 FQGTGA. This CDR3 is built from 15 residues. The V segment lost 4 bases and the J segment 5 bases; nucleotides outside the gene matches: 10. The CDR3 sequence is CASSYQGLVEETQYF. Here the CDR3 DNA reads TGTGCCAGCAGCTATCAAGGACTAGTTGAGGAGACCCAGTACTTC.

The chain links TRBV5-1 to TRBJ1-3, with 9 bases identical to TRBD1. Germline V CDR1 and CDR2: SGHRS, YFSETQ. This CDR3 region has 19 residues. The trim removed 0 bases at V and 0 bases at J, leaving 10 bases unmatched. The CDR3 reads CASSLDGTGFGNSGNTIYF. The CDR3 DNA sequence: TGCGCCAGCAGCTTGGATGGGACAGGGTTTGGTAACTCTGGAAACACCATATATTTT.

The chain has TRBV3-1 (or the pseudogene TRBV3-2) and TRBJ1-2; D gene ambiguous. V shed 8 bases and J shed 5 bases, with 12 bases lying between them. CDR3 length equals 12 residues. CDR1 is LGHDT, CDR2 YNNKEL, per germline (reference sequence). CDR3 DNA sequence: TGTGCCAGCGCCCAGGCGCCGTATGGCTACACCTTC. Protein sequence: CASAQAPYGYTF.

This chain joins TRBV28 and TRBJ2-7; 7 nucleotides agree with TRBD1. Germline assignment: CDR1 MDHEN and CDR2 SYDVKM. The V gene end was trimmed by 9 bases and the J gene end by 3 bases; junction bases not matched to a gene: 8. The CDR3 sequence is 13 residues long. The CDR3 region has the DNA TGTGCCAGAGGGGGCAACCTAAACTACGAGCAGTACTTC. Amino acid sequence: CARGGNLNYEQYF.

This clone was observed a single time. The junction differs from germline at one of its ends, possibly a read error. The chain has TRBV6-2 or TRBV6-3 and TRBJ2-7; 10 nucleotides agree with TRBD1. The V gene's germline CDR1 is MNHEY and CDR2 SVGEGT. This CDR3 is 16 amino acids long. CDR3 sequence reads: CASSRNLASAPGQGHF. CDR3 nucleotide sequence: TGTGCCAGCAGCCGAAACCTCGCCTCAGCACCGGGACAGGGGCACTTC.

The gene calls are TRBV11-2 and TRBJ1-6; 9 nucleotides agree with TRBD1. CDR3 size: 15 residues. Unmatched junction bases numbered 6, after V lost 2 bases and J lost 10 bases. CDR1 and CDR2 from the germline V gene are SGHAT and FQNNGV. DNA of the CDR3: TGTGCCAGCAGCTTATTGGGACAGGGAAGGTCACCCCTCCACTTT. It encodes CASSLLGQGRSPLHF. The variable domain in full, with the rest retrieved from reference TRBV11-2 and TRBJ1-6, is EAGVAQSPRYKIIEKRQSVAFWCNPISGHATLYWYQQILGQGPKLLIQFQNNGVVDDSQLPKDRFSAERLKGVDSTLKIQPAKLEDSAVYLCASSLLGQGRSPLHFGNGTRLTVT.

This rearrangement joins TRBV5-1 to TRBJ2-7; a weak D match, TRBD1 (7 bases). Trimming shortened V by 4 bases and J by 6 bases, and 26 bases separated the two germline ends. The length of the CDR3 is 17 residues. Germline CDR1 reads SGHRS; CDR2 reads YFSETQ. The chain's CDR3 is CASSRTGAGASRGEQYF. The CDR3 DNA sequence: TGCGCCAGCAGCCGGACAGGTGCGGGCGCTTCGCGGGGCGAGCAGTACTTC.

The J gene is TRBJ2-4, the V gene TRBV7-9, with 7 bases lining up with TRBD1. The V gene end was trimmed by 5 bases and the J gene end by 5 bases; junction bases not matched to a gene: 15. CDR3 length: 17 residues. In germline, CDR1 is SEHNR, CDR2 FQNEAQ (reference sequence). CDR3 bases: TGTGCCAGCAGCCTACACAGGGGCGAGAGGTGGGAAAACATTCAGTACTTC. Residues: CASSLHRGERWENIQYF.

This clone was detected only once. The J gene is TRBJ2-1, the V gene TRBV5-1; D is perhaps TRBD2 (6 bases). V was trimmed by 1 base and J by 6 bases, leaving 14 bases between them. Looked up from germline, CDR1 is SGHRS and CDR2 is YFSETQ. This CDR3 region has 15 residues. The CDR3 DNA reads TGCGCCAGCAGCTTGATGGCGGGGTTGGGCAATGAGCAGTTCTTC. Translation: CASSLMAGLGNEQFF.

The rearrangement joins TRBV19 to TRBJ2-1; 13 bases line up with TRBD2. V gave up 8 bases and J gave up 8 bases; unmatched junction bases: 6. Germline V lookup: CDR1 LNHDA, CDR2 SQIVND (reference sequence). This CDR3 has 14 amino acids. The CDR3 region is CASSGLAGVDEQFF. As DNA, the CDR3 is TGTGCCAGTTCAGGACTAGCGGGGGTAGATGAGCAGTTCTTC.

J is TRBJ2-7 and V is TRBV9, with 8 bases fitting TRBD1. V trimming: 4 bases; J trimming: 1 base; junction bases outside the gene matches: 7. Germline V gene data show CDR1 as SGDLS and CDR2 as YYNGEE. The CDR3 has 15 residues. CDR3 coding DNA: TGTGCCAGCAGCATAGGACAGGGTCAATCCTACGAGCAGTACTTC. It specifies CASSIGQGQSYEQYF.

The rearrangement joins TRBV6-5 to TRBJ1-3; no reliable D call. The CDR3 is made up of 13 amino acids. The V gene's germline CDR1 is MNHEY and CDR2 SVGAGI. Trimming stripped 6 bases from V and 0 bases from J, with 6 bases between. CDR3 amino acids: CASRRSSGNTIYF. For the CDR3, the DNA is TGTGCCAGCAGAAGGAGCTCTGGAAACACCATATATTTT.

This clone came up once. The rearrangement joins TRBV3-1 (or the pseudogene TRBV3-2) to TRBJ2-7; maybe TRBD1 (6 bases). CDR1 and CDR2 (germline): LGHDT, YNNKEL (reference sequence). Trimming left V 4 bases short and J 3 bases short, with 13 bases between. The CDR3 loop spans 14 amino acids. The CDR3: CASSLGQTNYEQYF. CDR3 nucleotide sequence: TGTGCCAGCAGCCTCGGACAGACTAACTACGAGCAGTACTTC.